This T cell receptor beta chain was sequenced for a study of patients and donors after allogeneic stem cell transplantation. Germline assignment: CDR1 LGHDT and CDR2 YNNKEL (reference sequence). The germline V and J ends were trimmed by 4 bases and 2 bases, with 11 bases remaining between them. The CDR3 has 14 amino acids. TCRdb analysed the RT-PCR reads with MiXCR anew, one entry per CDR3 protein. The sample consists of over 150,000 distinct CDR3 sequences, about 32% of them appearing once. The chain recombines TRBV3-1 with TRBJ2-5; D remains unclear. The sample comprised blood, either unsorted or a sorted T cell fraction (not recorded which). This TCR derives from a human donor who was either an allogeneic HSCT recipient or a stem cell or donor lymphocyte infusion donor (not recorded which). It is not recorded whose cells these are; they may come from a transplant donor. The CDR3 nucleotides read TGTGCCAGCAGCCGCCACGGCTTACAAGAGACCCAGTACTTC. This translates into CASSRHGLQETQYF.